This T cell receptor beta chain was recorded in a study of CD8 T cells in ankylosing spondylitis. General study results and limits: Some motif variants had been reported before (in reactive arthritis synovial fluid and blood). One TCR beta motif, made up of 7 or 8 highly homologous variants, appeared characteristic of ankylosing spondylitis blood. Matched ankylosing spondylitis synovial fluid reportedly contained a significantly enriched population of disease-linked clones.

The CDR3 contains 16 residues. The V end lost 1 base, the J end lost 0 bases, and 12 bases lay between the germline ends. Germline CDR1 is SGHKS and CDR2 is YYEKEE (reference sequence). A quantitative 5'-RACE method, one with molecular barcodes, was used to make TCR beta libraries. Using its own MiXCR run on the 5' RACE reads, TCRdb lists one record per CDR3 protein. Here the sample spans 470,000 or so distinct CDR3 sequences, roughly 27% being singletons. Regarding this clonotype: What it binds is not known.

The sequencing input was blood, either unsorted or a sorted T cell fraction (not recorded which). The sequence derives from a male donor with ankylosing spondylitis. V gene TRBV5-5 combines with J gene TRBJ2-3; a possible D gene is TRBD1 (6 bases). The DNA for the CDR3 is TGTGCCAGCAGCTTGTTGGGGGCTCCGAGCACAGATACGCAGTATTTT. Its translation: CASSLLGAPSTDTQYF.